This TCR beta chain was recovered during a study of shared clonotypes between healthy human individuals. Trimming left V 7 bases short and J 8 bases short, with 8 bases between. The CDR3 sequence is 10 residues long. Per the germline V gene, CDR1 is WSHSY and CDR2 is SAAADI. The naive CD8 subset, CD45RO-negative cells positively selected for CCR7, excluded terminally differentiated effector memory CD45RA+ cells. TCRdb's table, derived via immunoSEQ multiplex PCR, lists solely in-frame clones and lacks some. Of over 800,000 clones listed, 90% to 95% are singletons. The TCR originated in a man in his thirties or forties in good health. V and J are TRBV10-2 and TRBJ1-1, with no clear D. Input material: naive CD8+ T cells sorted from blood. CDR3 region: CASKNSEAFF. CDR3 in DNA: TGCGCCAGCAAGAACAGCGAAGCTTTCTTT.